Following are 14 T cell receptor beta chains from one sample sequenced in a study of glioma-infiltrating T cells after dendritic cell vaccination. Assay used: immunoSEQ multiplex PCR; TCRdb lists only in-frame clones, some missing. The sample consists of more than 95,000 clones, around 89% of them appearing once. Time point specified: after dendritic cell vaccination, including at tumor progression/relapse. The sample consisted of blood, taken after dendritic cell vaccination. The receptor source for this set is a human donor with glioblastoma.

This chain links TRBV27 with TRBJ2-7, with 8 bases fitting TRBD1. CDR1 MNHEY and CDR2 SMNVEV come from the germline V gene (reference sequence). CDR3 length: 17 amino acids. The V gene end was trimmed by 4 bases and the J gene end by 1 base; junction bases not matched to a gene: 12. CDR3 protein: CASSSRTGTGESYEQYF. The CDR3 DNA sequence: TGTGCCAGCAGTTCCCGGACAGGGACTGGGGAGTCCTACGAGCAGTACTTC.

The chain employs TRBV30 and TRBJ1-3; D unclear. The CDR3 contains 15 residues. Trimming pared 0 bases from V and 4 bases from J, leaving 13 bases between. Germline V gene sequence: CDR1 GTSNPN, CDR2 SVGIG (reference sequence). The CDR3 sequence: CAWSVLAPFGNTIYF. The CDR3 DNA reads as TGTGCCTGGAGTGTTTTAGCACCCTTCGGAAACACCATATATTTT.

This chain connects TRBV10-3 to TRBJ2-5; 7 nucleotides line up with TRBD1. CDR1 is ENHRY, CDR2 SYGVKD, per germline. The J segment lost 3 bases and the V segment lost 8 bases, leaving 9 bases of the junction unmatched. The CDR3 extends over 14 amino acids. The CDR3 protein is CAIRQGGVKETQYF. Here the CDR3 DNA reads TGTGCCATCCGACAAGGGGGCGTAAAAGAGACCCAGTACTTC.

The rearrangement links TRBV6-1 to TRBJ1-1, with 7 bases that match TRBD1. V lost 5 bases, J lost 7 bases, and 7 bases stayed unmatched. This CDR3 has 13 amino acids. The V gene's germline CDR1 is MNHNS and CDR2 SASEGT. This CDR3 is CASSFAGTDEAFF. The DNA of the CDR3 is TGTGCCAGCAGTTTCGCCGGGACAGATGAAGCTTTCTTT.

V usage is TRBV6-5 and J usage is TRBJ2-7; TRBD1 is a possible D gene (5 bases). The length of the CDR3 is 15 residues. The V end lost 0 bases, the J end lost 5 bases, and 14 bases lay between the germline ends. Germline values: CDR1 MNHEY, CDR2 SVGAGI. CDR3 sequence reads: CASSYSRQGRHEQYF. The DNA for the CDR3 is TGTGCCAGCAGTTACTCGAGGCAGGGAAGACACGAGCAGTACTTC.

The gene calls are TRBV6-4 and TRBJ2-2, with 8 positions matching TRBD2. The CDR3 is made up of 15 amino acids. The germline V gene encodes CDR1 MRHNA and CDR2 SNTAGT. The junction had 3 bases not matched to a gene; V was cut back by 5 bases and J by 1 base. CDR3 DNA: TGTGCCAGCAGTAGGACTAGCCAGAACACCGGGGAGCTGTTTTTT. Its translation: CASSRTSQNTGELFF.

This chain uses TRBV2 with TRBJ2-1; D is possibly TRBD1 (6 bases). The CDR3 has 17 residues. CDR1 is SNHLY, CDR2 FYNNEI, per germline. The V gene lost 0 bases and the J gene lost 9 bases, with 21 bases spanning the gap. CDR3 nucleotide sequence: TGTGCCAGCAGTGAAGCCCCAGGGGAGAGTGTACGCGGTGAGCAGTTCTTC. Amino acid sequence: CASSEAPGESVRGEQFF.

This clone came up once. The chain couples TRBV5-4 to TRBJ2-1; TRBD2 aligns across 10 bases. There are 15 residues in the CDR3. Looked up from germline, CDR1 is SGHNT and CDR2 is YYREEE (reference sequence). Trimming removed 5 bases from V and 3 bases from J; junction bases left unmatched: 5. The DNA of the CDR3 is TGTGCCAGCAGACCCGGGACTAGCGACTACAATGAGCAGTTCTTC. Its protein is CASRPGTSDYNEQFF.

The chain carries TRBV7-9 and TRBJ1-1; possibly TRBD1 for D (6 bases). Germline assignment: CDR1 SEHNR and CDR2 FQNEAQ (reference sequence). The V and J ends lost 1 base and 1 base respectively, with 7 bases between them. The CDR3 is made up of 14 amino acids. CDR3 region: CASSLETGNTEAFF. The CDR3 DNA sequence: TGTGCCAGCAGCTTAGAGACAGGGAACACTGAAGCTTTCTTT.

This sequence joins TRBV11-1 and TRBJ2-3; D unclear. Trimming pared 8 bases from V and 6 bases from J, leaving 12 bases between. Germline values: CDR1 SGHAT, CDR2 FQDESV (reference sequence). The CDR3 consists of 12 residues. The CDR3 DNA reads as TGTGCCAGCCGTGGCGAGGAGGATACGCAGTATTTT. Protein sequence: CASRGEEDTQYF.

The genes are TRBV29-1 and TRBJ1-1; 7 bases fit TRBD1. V dropped 6 bases and J dropped 5; count of bases not matched to a gene: 12. The CDR3 is 14 residues long. Germline CDR1 and CDR2: SQVTM and ANQGSEA. CDR3 protein: CSVHLAQGVTEAFF. DNA of the CDR3: TGCAGCGTACACCTTGCCCAGGGGGTTACTGAAGCTTTCTTT.

The genes are TRBV7-2 and TRBJ2-3; possibly TRBD2 for D (6 bases). Germline V gives CDR1 SGHTA, CDR2 FQGNSA. V was cut by 3 bases and J by 3 bases, with 22 bases left in between. The CDR3 contains 18 residues. This CDR3 reads CASSLVGDSRAKTDTQYF. CDR3 nucleotide sequence: TGTGCCAGCAGCTTGGTCGGGGACTCTAGGGCTAAGACAGATACGCAGTATTTT.

The V and J genes are TRBV2 and TRBJ1-1, with D uncertain. The CDR3 runs 11 residues. CDR1 and CDR2 from the germline V gene are SNHLY and FYNNEI. The V and J ends lost 8 bases and 6 bases respectively, with 10 bases between them. The CDR3, as DNA: TGTGCCAGCGATAGTAAGCCTGAAGCTTTCTTT. Its translation is CASDSKPEAFF. Complete variable domain (other parts from reference TRBV2 and TRBJ1-1): EPEVTQTPSHQVTQMGQEVILRCVPISNHLYFYWYRQILGQKVEFLVSFYNNEISEKSEIFDDQFSVERPDGSNFTLKIRSTKLEDSAMYFCASDSKPEAFFGQGTRLTVV.

The chain links TRBV25-1 to TRBJ1-3, with D uncertain. V lost 6 bases and J 0 bases, leaving 12 bases between the germline ends. Germline values: CDR1 MGHDK, CDR2 SYGVNS. There are 15 residues in the CDR3. CDR3 coding DNA: TGTGCCAGCAGGGCCGACGCGGTCTCTGGAAACACCATATATTTT. Protein sequence: CASRADAVSGNTIYF.